This T cell receptor beta chain was retrieved from a study of OX40 agonist ivuxolimab in advanced cancers. Study summary: A male proportion of about 80% was recorded, with mean age 60 years and range about 23 to 90. There were three patients with partial responses, one having hepatocellular carcinoma and two cutaneous melanoma. Whole-study results and caveats: On average, CD8+ T cells showed a greater number of expanded clones than CD4+.

The method was immunoSEQ multiplex PCR; TCRdb's version includes in-frame clones alone and lacks a portion of them. The table lists tens of thousands of clones, 86% of them singletons. On this clone itself: Its target is not known.

Trimming cost V 7 bases and J 2 bases, with 15 bases left between them. The CDR3 runs 15 residues. Germline loops: CDR1 MDHEN, CDR2 SYDVKM. The sample here was CD4+ or CD8+ T cells sorted from blood, taken in a trial of the OX40 agonist ivuxolimab. The clonotype comes from an adult with an advanced solid tumor such as melanoma, head and neck, liver or kidney cancer. This rearrangement joins TRBV28 to TRBJ1-5, with D hard to call. The CDR3 coding sequence is TGTGCCAGCACCGCCCCTGGGGAGGGCAATCAGCCCCAGCATTTT. It specifies CASTAPGEGNQPQHF.